These 27 T cell receptor beta chains share one sample of origin, sequenced in a study of T cell clonotyping in hematopoietic cell transplantation. Repertoires were generated with immunoSEQ multiplex PCR, while TCRdb's copy carries only in-frame clones and drops some. The table lists 15,000 or so clones, over 55% of them singletons. Sequencing was done on a sample of peripheral blood mononuclear cells. The source is a woman aged 60-70 years in good health. Some clones in this sample may be carry-over from other donors' samples.

The CDR3: CASSHLFRGARTGELFF. The CDR3 bases are TGCGCCAGCAGCCATCTCTTCAGGGGGGCGCGCACCGGGGAGCTGTTTTTT. This rearrangement joins TRBV4-3 to TRBJ2-2; D might be TRBD1 (7 bases). This CDR3 is 17 amino acids long. V lost 3 bases and J 4 bases, leaving 18 bases between the germline ends. Germline V gives CDR1 LGHNA, CDR2 YSLEER.

The chain recombines TRBV10-3 with TRBJ2-5; maybe TRBD2 (6 bases). V was trimmed by 10 bases and J by 5 bases, leaving 14 bases between them. Germline-derived CDR1 and CDR2 are ENHRY and SYGVKD. The CDR3 runs 12 residues. CDR3 nucleotides: TGTGCCACAAGAGGGAGGAGGGAGACCCAGTACTTC. It is translated as CATRGRRETQYF.

The DNA for the CDR3 is TGTGCCAGCAGCTTGCGAACCGGGACAGGCATACCCTATGGCTACACCTTC. This codes for CASSLRTGTGIPYGYTF. J is TRBJ1-2 and V is TRBV5-6, with 8 bases fitting TRBD1. CDR3 size: 17 residues. J gave up 4 bases and V 1 base, and 12 bases lay outside the gene matches. Germline values: CDR1 SGHDT, CDR2 YYEEEE.

The V call is TRBV7-6, the J call TRBJ1-1; no clear D. V lost 4 bases and J 0 bases, leaving 6 bases between the germline ends. The V gene's germline CDR1 is SGHVS and CDR2 FNYEAQ. This CDR3 is built from 13 residues. The CDR3 region has the DNA TGTGCCAGCAGCTACTCCTTGAACACTGAAGCTTTCTTT. Translated, it gives CASSYSLNTEAFF.

The chain uses TRBV7-2 and TRBJ2-7; the D is unclear. Germline CDR1 reads SGHTA; CDR2 reads FQGNSA. Trimming pared 1 base from V and 2 bases from J, leaving 9 bases between. The CDR3 covers 14 residues. CDR3 residues: CASSLVGDTYEQYF. Written as DNA, the CDR3 is TGTGCCAGCAGCTTAGTGGGTGACACCTACGAGCAGTACTTC.

V is TRBV5-6 and J is TRBJ2-4; 9 bases are shared with TRBD2. CDR3 size: 15 residues. J was trimmed by 7 bases and V by 0 bases; bases with no gene match: 5. The germline V gene has CDR1 SGHDT and CDR2 YYEEEE. CDR3 amino acids: CASSLGSSGKNIQYF. Here the CDR3 DNA reads TGTGCCAGCAGCTTGGGGTCTAGCGGGAAGAACATTCAGTACTTC.

This clone was counted between two and nine times. CDR3 loop: CASSQDKGPEAFF. The CDR3 bases are TGCGCCAGCAGCCAAGATAAGGGTCCTGAAGCTTTCTTT. The V call is TRBV4-1, the J call TRBJ1-1; D gene unclear. Germline V gene data show CDR1 as MGHRA and CDR2 as YSYEKL. The CDR3 length is 13 residues. V shed 0 bases and J shed 6 bases, with 8 bases lying between them.

V gene TRBV9 combines with J gene TRBJ2-7; tentative D call: TRBD1 (6 bases). V was pared by 5 bases and J by 4 bases, with 19 bases between. Germline V gene data show CDR1 as SGDLS and CDR2 as YYNGEE. This CDR3 comprises 15 residues. The CDR3 here is CASSPGSVRGYEQYF. The CDR3 DNA is TGTGCCAGCAGTCCGGGAAGCGTCAGGGGTTACGAGCAGTACTTC.

This clone was observed once. The CDR3 is CASSSTGDGNYGYTF. The CDR3 DNA reads as TGTGCCAGCAGTTCGACCGGGGACGGAAACTATGGCTACACCTTC. V is TRBV6-6 and J is TRBJ1-2; weak D call: TRBD1 (5 bases). CDR3 length: 15 residues. CDR1 and CDR2 from the germline V gene are MNHNY and SVGAGI (reference sequence). Trimming removed 4 bases from V and 2 bases from J, with 14 bases in between.

This clone was counted a few times. This rearrangement joins TRBV7-2 to TRBJ1-1, with D uncertain. The V end was cut by 1 base, the J end by 6 bases, with 6 bases between. CDR1 and CDR2 (germline): SGHTA, FQGNSA. The CDR3 consists of 12 residues. This CDR3 is CASSLGGPEAFF. CDR3 coding DNA: TGTGCCAGCAGCTTAGGTGGCCCTGAAGCTTTCTTT.

This clone came up a few times. This chain links TRBV5-1 with TRBJ2-7; 9 positions match TRBD1. Germline V gene sequence: CDR1 SGHRS, CDR2 YFSETQ. This CDR3 has 14 residues. V lost 4 bases to trimming and J lost 1 base; unmatched junction nucleotides: 3. The CDR3 coding sequence is TGCGCCAGCAGCACGGGACAGGGATCCTACGAGCAGTACTTC. This codes for CASSTGQGSYEQYF.

The chain employs TRBV7-2 and TRBJ1-2; D ambiguous. This CDR3 comprises 14 residues. CDR1 and CDR2 (germline): SGHTA, FQGNSA. Trimming pared 0 bases from V and 8 bases from J, leaving 13 bases between. Written as DNA, the CDR3 is TGTGCCAGCAGCTTAGCGGGGTGGGGAGAGGGCTACACCTTC. It encodes CASSLAGWGEGYTF.

This clone was observed a single time. V gene TRBV30 combines with J gene TRBJ2-1; 8 positions match TRBD2. The CDR3 contains 14 residues. Trimming took 4 bases from V and 6 from J; bases not matched to a gene: 8. CDR1 and CDR2 from the germline V gene are GTSNPN and SVGIG (reference sequence). CDR3 nucleotide sequence: TGTGCCTGGAAGCGCGGGAGGCCCGGCAATGAGCAGTTCTTC. Protein: CAWKRGRPGNEQFF.

The chain combines TRBV6-5 with TRBJ1-4; D is unclear. This CDR3 region has 13 residues. Between the trimmed V and J ends, which lost 5 bases and 5 bases, there was a span of 9 bases. Germline loops: CDR1 MNHEY, CDR2 SVGAGI. This chain's CDR3 is CASSAYTNEKLFF. CDR3 nucleotide sequence: TGTGCCAGCAGTGCCTACACGAATGAAAAACTGTTTTTT.

This chain connects TRBV29-1 to TRBJ1-2; D remains unclear. CDR1 SQVTM and CDR2 ANQGSEA come from the germline V gene. There are 13 residues in the CDR3. Trimming pared 6 bases from V and 5 bases from J, leaving 16 bases between. CDR3: CSVSGPGGYGYTF. The CDR3 DNA is TGCAGCGTGAGTGGGCCAGGAGGGTATGGCTACACCTTC.

This sequence joins TRBV27 and TRBJ2-7; a possible D gene is TRBD2 (5 bases). This CDR3 comprises 14 residues. The germline CDR1 and CDR2 sequences are MNHEY and SMNVEV (reference sequence). V was cut by 7 bases and J by 2 bases, with 15 bases left in between. DNA for the CDR3: TGTGCCAGCACTTACTACCCCGGGGCCTACGAGCAGTACTTC. This encodes CASTYYPGAYEQYF.

The chain links TRBV7-2 to TRBJ2-5; D gene unclear. Germline loops: CDR1 SGHTA, CDR2 FQGNSA. The V end lost 1 base, the J end lost 1 base, and 7 bases lay between the germline ends. CDR3 size: 14 residues. CDR3 region: CASSLGGPQETQYF. In DNA form, the CDR3 reads TGTGCCAGCAGCTTAGGAGGACCCCAAGAGACCCAGTACTTC.

This chain connects TRBV19 to TRBJ2-1; D uncertain. The germline V gene encodes CDR1 LNHDA and CDR2 SQIVND (reference sequence). The ends were cut back, 7 bases at V and 4 bases at J, with 5 bases in the middle. The CDR3 runs to 11 residues. CDR3 DNA sequence: TGTGCCAGTATTGGGTACAATGAGCAGTTCTTC. Translation gives CASIGYNEQFF.

V and J are TRBV5-1 and TRBJ2-1; weak D call: TRBD2 (5 bases). This CDR3 region has 16 residues. The germline gives CDR1 SGHRS, CDR2 YFSETQ. The V and J ends lost 2 bases and 0 bases respectively, with 12 bases between them. For the CDR3, the DNA is TGCGCCAGCAGCTTCTTGGACTTGAGCTCCTACAATGAGCAGTTCTTC. This codes for CASSFLDLSSYNEQFF.

The chain couples TRBV4-1 to TRBJ2-7; TRBD2 agrees at 7 bases. The CDR3 totals 16 residues. V lost 3 bases and J lost 5; bases outside the gene matches: 13. Germline V gene data show CDR1 as MGHRA and CDR2 as YSYEKL. CDR3 coding DNA: TGCGCCAGCAGCCAGGGTACTGGCGGGAGTTACAACGAGCAGTACTTC. It translates to CASSQGTGGSYNEQYF.

The chain uses TRBV2 and TRBJ1-1; D gene unclear. Germline CDR1 is SNHLY and CDR2 is FYNNEI. The CDR3 runs 12 residues. V was shortened by 8 bases and J by 4 bases, with 11 bases between the two germline ends. The CDR3 DNA sequence: TGTGCCAGCGACGGTGTCCGCACTGAAGCTTTCTTT. Its protein product is CASDGVRTEAFF.

The chain carries TRBV29-1 and TRBJ2-3; D is undetermined. This CDR3 comprises 14 residues. V was clipped by 7 bases and J by 4 bases, with 18 bases between them. Germline CDR1 reads SQVTM; CDR2 reads ANQGSEA. DNA for the CDR3: TGCAGCGCCCTGACCAACGAGCGTTCAGATACGCAGTATTTT. It specifies CSALTNERSDTQYF.

This clone appeared once. This rearrangement joins TRBV30 to TRBJ2-5; D is ambiguous. Germline-derived CDR1 and CDR2 are GTSNPN and SVGIG (reference sequence). The CDR3 is 12 residues long. The V gene lost 0 bases and the J gene lost 4 bases, with 6 bases spanning the gap. CDR3 amino acids: CAWSVAPETQYF. For the CDR3, the DNA is TGTGCCTGGAGTGTAGCGCCAGAGACCCAGTACTTC.

The chain joins TRBV30 to TRBJ1-5; D ambiguous. Looked up from germline, CDR1 is GTSNPN and CDR2 is SVGIG (reference sequence). V gave up 1 base and J gave up 3 bases, with 7 bases separating them. This CDR3 contains 13 residues. The CDR3 loop reads CAWSAQTNQPQHF. The CDR3 DNA follows: TGTGCCTGGAGTGCCCAGACCAATCAGCCCCAGCATTTT.

The chain joins TRBV9 to TRBJ1-5; D is undetermined. CDR3 length: 15 amino acids. Germline CDR1 reads SGDLS; CDR2 reads YYNGEE. The V end was cut by 4 bases, the J end by 7 bases, with 18 bases between. CDR3 bases: TGTGCCAGCAGCAACGAAGGCAGGCTGGGGCAGCCCCAGCATTTT. This encodes CASSNEGRLGQPQHF.

This clone was seen only once. V and J are TRBV30 and TRBJ2-5, with 7 bases lining up with TRBD1. The end of the DNA fits TRBJ2-7 better, so the J call may be wrong. This CDR3 comprises 12 residues. From germline, CDR1 is GTSNPN and CDR2 SVGIG (reference sequence). The CDR3, as DNA: TGTGCCTGTACCGGGACAGACTACGAGCAGTACTTC. Its translation: CACTGTDYEQYF.

This clone was found once. This chain connects TRBV7-9 to TRBJ1-5; 8 bases line up with TRBD1. The V gene's germline CDR1 is SEHNR and CDR2 FQNEAQ (reference sequence). The CDR3 loop spans 17 amino acids. V gave up 4 bases and J gave up 3 bases; unmatched junction bases: 11. The CDR3 region has the DNA TGTGCCAGCAGCTCCTCAACCGGGACAGGTTCCAATCAGCCCCAGCATTTT. It specifies CASSSSTGTGSNQPQHF.